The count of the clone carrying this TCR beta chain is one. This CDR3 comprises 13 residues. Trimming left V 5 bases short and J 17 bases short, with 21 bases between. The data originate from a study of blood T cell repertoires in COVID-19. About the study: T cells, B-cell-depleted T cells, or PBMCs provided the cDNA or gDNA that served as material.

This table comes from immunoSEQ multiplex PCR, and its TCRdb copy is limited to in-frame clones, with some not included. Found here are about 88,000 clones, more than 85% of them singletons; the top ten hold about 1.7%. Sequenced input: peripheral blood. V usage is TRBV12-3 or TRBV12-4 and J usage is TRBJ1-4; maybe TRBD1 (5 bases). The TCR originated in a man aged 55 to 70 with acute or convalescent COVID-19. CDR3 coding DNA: TGTGCCAGCAGTCCGGGGACTGAGGGCAATGGTTTTTTT. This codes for CASSPGTEGNGFF.